These 15 T cell receptor beta chains were all obtained from the same sample, sequenced in a study of blood T cell repertoires in COVID-19. Data came from immunoSEQ multiplex PCR; TCRdb stores just in-frame clones and leaves some out. Of some 300,000 clones listed, roughly 86% were seen once; the top ten hold 1.8%. The sequenced sample was peripheral blood. These receptors were obtained from a woman aged 25 to 39 with COVID-19, enrolled during active disease.

The rearrangement uses TRBV5-5 and TRBJ2-3; TRBD1 matches at 9 bases. The CDR3 spans 15 residues. In germline, CDR1 is SGHKS, CDR2 YYEKEE (reference sequence). V lost 4 bases, J lost 1 base, and 4 bases stayed unmatched. Here the CDR3 reads CASSRWDRGTDTQYF. The DNA of the CDR3 is TGTGCCAGCAGCCGATGGGACAGGGGCACAGATACGCAGTATTTT.

The chain recombines TRBV19 with TRBJ1-1; D unclear. The CDR3 has 13 amino acids. CDR1 is LNHDA and CDR2 is SQIVND in the germline V gene (reference sequence). Trimming cost V 7 bases and J 0 bases, with 9 bases left between them. CDR3 sequence: CASKGRLNTEAFF. CDR3 coding DNA: TGTGCCAGTAAAGGCAGGTTGAACACTGAAGCTTTCTTT.

The V and J genes are TRBV2 and TRBJ1-5, with 11 bases matching TRBD1. After removal of 6 bases from V and 7 bases from J, the junction contained 8 bases not matched to a gene. This CDR3 region has 15 residues. Germline CDR1 is SNHLY and CDR2 is FYNNEI. CDR3 loop: CASSPGQGVYQPQHF. For the CDR3, the DNA is TGTGCCAGCAGCCCGGGACAGGGGGTTTACCAGCCCCAGCATTTT.

V is TRBV28 and J is TRBJ2-6; perhaps TRBD2 as D (5 bases). Germline values: CDR1 MDHEN, CDR2 SYDVKM. CDR3 length: 16 residues. V was cut by 4 bases and J by 4 bases, with 14 bases left in between. As DNA, the CDR3 is TGTGCCAGCAGTTCAGAGGGCAGCAGGGGGGCCAACGTCCTGACTTTC. Translating gives CASSSEGSRGANVLTF.

This clone was counted only a few times. The chain combines TRBV5-1 with TRBJ1-6; TRBD1 matches 9 bases. Germline V lookup: CDR1 SGHRS, CDR2 YFSETQ. The length of the CDR3 is 14 residues. J lost 10 bases, V lost 8 bases, and 10 bases had no gene match. CDR3 residues: CASRQGVGESPLHF. CDR3 nucleotides: TGCGCCAGTAGACAGGGGGTGGGAGAGTCACCCCTCCACTTT.

V and J are TRBV7-9 and TRBJ2-1, with D perhaps TRBD1 (5 bases). CDR3 size: 15 residues. Germline V gene data show CDR1 as SEHNR and CDR2 as FQNEAQ (reference sequence). V lost 1 base and J lost 2, with 9 bases in between. The CDR3 region is CASSLGQFAYNEQFF. For the CDR3, the DNA is TGTGCCAGCAGCTTAGGACAGTTTGCCTACAATGAGCAGTTCTTC.

The table lists this clone with a count of one. V gene TRBV7-2 combines with J gene TRBJ1-1; possible D gene TRBD1, 6 bases. Germline V CDR1 and CDR2: SGHTA, FQGNSA. The V and J ends lost 0 bases and 4 bases respectively, with 15 bases between them. This CDR3 has 16 amino acids. The CDR3 DNA reads TGTGCCAGCAGCTTAGCCTCGGGACAAGCGCCCACTGAAGCTTTCTTT. It encodes CASSLASGQAPTEAFF.

This chain uses TRBV18 with TRBJ1-6; 7 positions agree with TRBD1. The CDR3 is 16 amino acids. Trimming at V came to 3 bases and at J to 6 bases, leaving 8 bases not matched to a gene. Germline CDR1 KGHSH, CDR2 LQKENI. The CDR3 region is CASSPSSGTVNSPLHF. The CDR3 nucleotides are TGTGCCAGCTCACCCTCATCCGGGACAGTTAATTCACCCCTCCACTTT.

V and J are TRBV11-2 and TRBJ2-5; D may be TRBD2 (5 bases). The germline V and J ends were trimmed by 0 bases and 5 bases, with 10 bases remaining between them. The CDR3 is 14 residues long. Germline V gene data show CDR1 as SGHAT and CDR2 as FQNNGV. CDR3 loop: CASSLDRGLETQYF. CDR3 coding DNA: TGTGCCAGCAGCTTAGATCGTGGACTGGAGACCCAGTACTTC.

This clone was seen a single time. The chain employs TRBV5-1 and TRBJ2-1; TRBD2 matches at 8 bases. Germline loops: CDR1 SGHRS, CDR2 YFSETQ. V shed 4 bases, J shed 0 bases, and the junction held 6 bases outside the gene matches. CDR3 size: 16 residues. CDR3 in amino acids: CASSITSGSSYNEQFF. DNA of the CDR3: TGCGCCAGCAGCATCACTAGCGGAAGCTCCTACAATGAGCAGTTCTTC.

The V call is TRBV3-1 (or the pseudogene TRBV3-2), the J call TRBJ1-1; 8 bases agree with TRBD1. Germline CDR1 LGHDT, CDR2 YNNKEL (reference sequence). This CDR3 is built from 16 residues. J gave up 5 bases and V 1 base, and 9 bases lay outside the gene matches. CDR3 sequence (DNA): TGTGCCAGCAGCCAAGGGGCTTGGACAGGGCGGACTGAAGCTTTCTTT. This encodes CASSQGAWTGRTEAFF.

The CDR3 bases are TGTGCCAGCAGTTTAGGAAGGGAGTACGAGCAGTACTTC. As protein: CASSLGREYEQYF. The rearrangement uses TRBV27 and TRBJ2-7; possible D gene TRBD2, 5 bases. Deletions cut 2 bases from V and 4 bases from J, with 9 bases between. CDR1 and CDR2 (germline): MNHEY, SMNVEV (reference sequence). CDR3 length: 13 residues.

V gene TRBV11-2 combines with J gene TRBJ1-3; 11 bases agree with TRBD1. The length of the CDR3 is 15 residues. Germline trimming cut 5 bases from V and 8 bases from J; bases unmatched to any gene: 8. Germline-derived CDR1 and CDR2 are SGHAT and FQNNGV. DNA for the CDR3: TGTGCCAGCAGCCGTATGCTGGGACAGGGGGACACCATATATTTT. This codes for CASSRMLGQGDTIYF.

The CDR3 bases are TGTGCCAGCAGTTATATGACTAGCGGGGAGGTTGAGCAGTTCTTC. Residues: CASSYMTSGEVEQFF. V gene TRBV6-6 combines with J gene TRBJ2-1; 11 bases are shared with TRBD2. V shed 3 bases and J 9 bases; nucleotides not matched to a gene: 7. The germline V gene has CDR1 MNHNY and CDR2 SVGAGI (reference sequence). The CDR3 loop spans 15 amino acids.

The gene calls are TRBV3-1 (or the pseudogene TRBV3-2) and TRBJ2-2; D remains unclear. Deletions cut 2 bases from V and 4 bases from J, with 8 bases between. The CDR3 sequence is 14 residues long. The germline V gene encodes CDR1 LGHDT and CDR2 YNNKEL (reference sequence). The CDR3 spells CASSQMALTGELFF. As DNA, the CDR3 is TGTGCCAGCAGCCAAATGGCCCTCACCGGGGAGCTGTTTTTT.